A single T cell receptor (beta chain) is shown here with its context. Its target is not known. This sample is part of a study of T cell responses to AZD1222 COVID-19 vaccine. General study findings and limits: Most donors were white British and more were female, and clonal diversity was possibly underestimated.

The V end was cut by 5 bases, the J end by 7 bases, with 14 bases between. The CDR3 extends over 13 amino acids. Per the germline V gene, CDR1 is SGHTA and CDR2 is FQGNSA. This table comes from immunoSEQ multiplex PCR, and its TCRdb copy is limited to in-frame clones, with some not included. The sample records fewer than 250,000 clones, 93% being singletons. This material consisted of peripheral blood, taken on day 0 of MenACWY control vaccination. The receptor's source is an adult in good health. The V gene is TRBV7-2, the J gene TRBJ1-1; D may be TRBD1 (6 bases). CDR3 bases: TGTGCCAGCAGCCTAGGGGGGCCAGGTGAAGCTTTCTTT. Translated: CASSLGGPGEAFF.